The rows below give T cell receptor beta chains drawn from one sample of a study of blood T cell repertoires in COVID-19. Assay used: immunoSEQ multiplex PCR; TCRdb lists only in-frame clones, some missing. The profile shows some 97,000 clones, roughly 86% of them singletons. What was sequenced was peripheral blood. Receptor source: a woman in her sixties or seventies with acute or convalescent COVID-19. The CDR3 runs from the conserved cysteine through the conserved F or W. Each record gives: D gene, V gene, clone size, J gene, CDR3 DNA, CDR3 protein. The D gene is left open where the match is weak. Size tells how often a clone was seen (once, few, many) or the class of an expanded clone, and some rows leave it out.

D gene: TRBD1
V gene: TRBV3-1/TRBV3-2
clone size: -
J gene: TRBJ2-1
CDR3 DNA: TGTGCCAGCAGCCTAGCCTTAGGACAGGGCAATGAGCAGTTCTTC
CDR3 protein: CASSLALGQGNEQFF

D gene: TRBD2
V gene: TRBV19
clone size: -
J gene: TRBJ2-1
CDR3 DNA: TGTGCCAGTAGTCTCGGACTAGCGGGAGCCGGGCACAATGAGCAGTTCTTC
CDR3 protein: CASSLGLAGAGHNEQFF

D gene: TRBD2
V gene: TRBV7-3
clone size: -
J gene: TRBJ2-1
CDR3 DNA: TGTGCCAGCAGCTTAACCGGACTAGCGGGAGTTAACAATGAGCAGTTCTTC
CDR3 protein: CASSLTGLAGVNNEQFF

D gene: -
V gene: TRBV7-2
clone size: -
J gene: TRBJ1-1
CDR3 DNA: TGTGCCAGCAGCTCACAACAGGGAGGGGTCACTGAAGCTTTCTTT
CDR3 protein: CASSSQQGGVTEAFF

D gene: TRBD2
V gene: TRBV15
clone size: -
J gene: TRBJ2-1
CDR3 DNA: TGTGCCACCAGCAGAGATAGAAATAGCGGGACCTACAATGAGCAGTTCTTC
CDR3 protein: CATSRDRNSGTYNEQFF

D gene: -
V gene: TRBV21-1
clone size: -
J gene: TRBJ1-1
CDR3 DNA: TGTGCCAGCAGCAAGAACAGGGGGTGTGAAGCTTTCTTT
CDR3 protein: CASSKNRGCEAFF

D gene: TRBD2
V gene: TRBV3-1/TRBV3-2
clone size: -
J gene: TRBJ2-1
CDR3 DNA: TGTGCCAGCAGCCAGGCACTAGCGGGTTACAATGAGCAGTTCTTC
CDR3 protein: CASSQALAGYNEQFF

D gene: -
V gene: TRBV5-7
clone size: -
J gene: TRBJ1-1
CDR3 DNA: TGTGCCAGCAGCTTGGCCAGGGCAGCAGGGCGGTACACTGAAGCTTTCTTT
CDR3 protein: CASSLARAAGRYTEAFF

D gene: -
V gene: TRBV5-6
clone size: -
J gene: TRBJ2-3
CDR3 DNA: TGTGCCAGCAGCTTGATGTCGGCGGGTAACCCTGATACGCAGTATTTT
CDR3 protein: CASSLMSAGNPDTQYF

D gene: TRBD1
V gene: TRBV10-3
clone size: -
J gene: TRBJ1-1
CDR3 DNA: TGTGCCATCAGTACGGACAGGGTGGGCACTGAAGCTTTCTTT
CDR3 protein: CAISTDRVGTEAFF

D gene: -
V gene: TRBV21-1
clone size: once
J gene: TRBJ2-1
CDR3 DNA: TGTGCCAGCTCCAAACCGCCGGGACTCCCGAACGGCTCCTACAATGAGCAGTTCTTC
CDR3 protein: CASSKPPGLPNGSYNEQFF

D gene: TRBD1
V gene: TRBV7-6
clone size: -
J gene: TRBJ1-5
CDR3 DNA: TGTGCCAGCAGCTTAGCCAGCCCGGGACAGGGGGTAAATAGCAATCAGCCCCAGCATTTT
CDR3 protein: CASSLASPGQGVNSNQPQHF

D gene: TRBD1
V gene: TRBV19
clone size: once
J gene: TRBJ2-5
CDR3 DNA: TGTGCCAGTAGTTCGGGACAGACAAGGGAGACCCAGTACTTC
CDR3 protein: CASSSGQTRETQYF

D gene: TRBD2
V gene: TRBV7-2
clone size: -
J gene: TRBJ2-1
CDR3 DNA: TGTGCCAGCAGCCCCCGGGGGGGGGCTCTCTACAATGAGCAGTTCTTC
CDR3 protein: CASSPRGGALYNEQFF

D gene: -
V gene: TRBV5-1
clone size: -
J gene: TRBJ1-2
CDR3 DNA: TGCGCCAGCAGCTTGGGGTCGGAGTCCGGCTACACCTTC
CDR3 protein: CASSLGSESGYTF

D gene: TRBD1
V gene: TRBV5-6
clone size: -
J gene: TRBJ1-5
CDR3 DNA: TGTGCCAGCAGCAGCGGACAGGCCAATCAGCCCCAGCATTTT
CDR3 protein: CASSSGQANQPQHF

D gene: TRBD1
V gene: TRBV20-1
clone size: -
J gene: TRBJ1-3
CDR3 DNA: TGCAGTGCTAGTCCGGGACAGTATGGAAACACCATATATTTT
CDR3 protein: CSASPGQYGNTIYF

D gene: TRBD1
V gene: TRBV5-1
clone size: -
J gene: TRBJ1-2
CDR3 DNA: TGCGCCAGCAGCGCGGCGGGACAGGGCTATGGCTACACCTTC
CDR3 protein: CASSAAGQGYGYTF

D gene: -
V gene: TRBV6-6
clone size: -
J gene: TRBJ2-1
CDR3 DNA: TGTGCCAGCGGAACGGCTAGTCGGCAGTTCTTC
CDR3 protein: CASGTASRQFF

D gene: -
V gene: TRBV9
clone size: once
J gene: TRBJ1-2
CDR3 DNA: TGTGCCAGCAGCGGAAGGCTGACAGCCTCCTATGGCTACACCTTC
CDR3 protein: CASSGRLTASYGYTF

D gene: -
V gene: TRBV19
clone size: -
J gene: TRBJ1-1
CDR3 DNA: TGTGCCAGTAGTATTGGCAGGGGGAACACTGAAGCTTTCTTT
CDR3 protein: CASSIGRGNTEAFF

D gene: -
V gene: TRBV18
clone size: -
J gene: TRBJ2-3
CDR3 DNA: TGTGCCAGCTCACCACCCTCCCGGTCCACAGATACGCAGTATTTT
CDR3 protein: CASSPPSRSTDTQYF

D gene: -
V gene: TRBV12-3/TRBV12-4
clone size: -
J gene: TRBJ1-1
CDR3 DNA: TGTGCCAGCAGTTTTATCGCAGAAACTGAAGCTTTCTTT
CDR3 protein: CASSFIAETEAFF

D gene: TRBD2
V gene: TRBV7-3
clone size: -
J gene: TRBJ2-1
CDR3 DNA: TGTGCCAGCAGCCCCGACGGGCTAGCGGAAAATGAGCAGTTCTTC
CDR3 protein: CASSPDGLAENEQFF

D gene: -
V gene: TRBV10-1
clone size: few
J gene: TRBJ2-3
CDR3 DNA: TGCGCCAGCAGTGAGCGGTTCCCAGGGGAGGGTACAGATACGCAGTATTTT
CDR3 protein: CASSERFPGEGTDTQYF

D gene: -
V gene: TRBV5-1
clone size: -
J gene: TRBJ1-1
CDR3 DNA: TGCGCCAGCAGCCTAATTACAGGAGACCCTTGGGCTTCTGAAGCTTTCTTT
CDR3 protein: CASSLITGDPWASEAFF

D gene: TRBD2
V gene: TRBV18
clone size: -
J gene: TRBJ2-1
CDR3 DNA: TGTGCCAGCTCACCAGGGACTATCCCTTACAATGAGCAGTTCTTC
CDR3 protein: CASSPGTIPYNEQFF

D gene: -
V gene: TRBV5-1
clone size: -
J gene: TRBJ1-3
CDR3 DNA: TGCGCCAGCAGCTTGACAGATATCTTCTCTGGAAACACCATATATTTT
CDR3 protein: CASSLTDIFSGNTIYF

D gene: -
V gene: TRBV5-1
clone size: -
J gene: TRBJ2-1
CDR3 DNA: TGCGCCAGCAGCTTGCTCACGGGTCCCTACAATGAGCAGTTCTTC
CDR3 protein: CASSLLTGPYNEQFF

D gene: -
V gene: TRBV3-1/TRBV3-2
clone size: few
J gene: TRBJ2-4
CDR3 DNA: TGTGCCAGCAGCCAAGAACCCCAGAAAAACATTCAGTACTTC
CDR3 protein: CASSQEPQKNIQYF

D gene: TRBD2
V gene: TRBV3-1/TRBV3-2
clone size: -
J gene: TRBJ2-3
CDR3 DNA: TGTGCCAGCAGCCAAGGGGGGACTAGCGGGAGAAGGTCAGATACGCAGTATTTT
CDR3 protein: CASSQGGTSGRRSDTQYF

D gene: TRBD2
V gene: TRBV5-1
clone size: -
J gene: TRBJ2-2
CDR3 DNA: TGCGCCAGCAGCTTGGCCGGTTTAGCGGGAGGGCCAGGGGAGCTGTTTTTT
CDR3 protein: CASSLAGLAGGPGELFF

D gene: -
V gene: TRBV5-6
clone size: -
J gene: TRBJ1-1
CDR3 DNA: TGTGCCAGCAGTCAAACACCGAACACTGAAGCTTTCTTT
CDR3 protein: CASSQTPNTEAFF

D gene: -
V gene: TRBV3-1/TRBV3-2
clone size: -
J gene: TRBJ1-5
CDR3 DNA: TGTGCCAGCAGCCAAGCGGGAAATCAGCCCCAGCATTTT
CDR3 protein: CASSQAGNQPQHF

D gene: -
V gene: TRBV2
clone size: -
J gene: TRBJ1-5
CDR3 DNA: TGTGCCAGCAGTGGACAAACACATAGCAATCAGCCCCAGCATTTT
CDR3 protein: CASSGQTHSNQPQHF

D gene: -
V gene: TRBV24-1
clone size: once
J gene: TRBJ1-2
CDR3 DNA: TGTGCCACCAGTGATGGGGCCGCCGTTGGCTATGGCTACACCTTC
CDR3 protein: CATSDGAAVGYGYTF

D gene: TRBD1
V gene: TRBV4-2
clone size: -
J gene: TRBJ2-5
CDR3 DNA: TGTGCCAGCAGCCAAGCGGGACAGCAAGAGACCCAGTACTTC
CDR3 protein: CASSQAGQQETQYF

D gene: TRBD2
V gene: TRBV2
clone size: -
J gene: TRBJ2-3
CDR3 DNA: TGTGCCAGCACCCCGGGGACTAGCGGGAAGACAGATACGCAGTATTTT
CDR3 protein: CASTPGTSGKTDTQYF

D gene: -
V gene: TRBV18
clone size: -
J gene: TRBJ1-5
CDR3 DNA: TGTGCCAGCTCGCAGGGTTCTGATCAGCCCCAGCATTTT
CDR3 protein: CASSQGSDQPQHF

D gene: -
V gene: TRBV5-5
clone size: -
J gene: TRBJ1-1
CDR3 DNA: TGTGCCAGCAGCTTGGAGCGGCAGGGGTGGACTGAAGCTTTCTTT
CDR3 protein: CASSLERQGWTEAFF

D gene: TRBD1
V gene: TRBV7-2
clone size: -
J gene: TRBJ1-2
CDR3 DNA: TGTGCCAGCAGCACAGGGGGGAAAGAGTCCTTCTATGGCTACACCTTC
CDR3 protein: CASSTGGKESFYGYTF

D gene: -
V gene: TRBV9
clone size: -
J gene: TRBJ1-6
CDR3 DNA: TGTGCCAGCAGCGCTCTAGGTCTGGATTCACCCCTCCACTTT
CDR3 protein: CASSALGLDSPLHF

D gene: TRBD1
V gene: TRBV28
clone size: -
J gene: TRBJ2-3
CDR3 DNA: TGTGCCAGCAGTTTACCAGGGGGCGCGGTGGGAGATACGCAGTATTTT
CDR3 protein: CASSLPGGAVGDTQYF

D gene: TRBD2
V gene: TRBV7-3
clone size: few
J gene: TRBJ2-1
CDR3 DNA: TGTGCCAGCAGCAGCAGGACTAGTTCGGAGCAGTTCTTC
CDR3 protein: CASSSRTSSEQFF

D gene: -
V gene: TRBV30
clone size: -
J gene: TRBJ1-3
CDR3 DNA: TGTGCCTGGAGTGCAGTCTCTGGAAACACCATATATTTT
CDR3 protein: CAWSAVSGNTIYF

D gene: TRBD1
V gene: TRBV28
clone size: -
J gene: TRBJ1-2
CDR3 DNA: TGTGCCAGCAGTTTATCACCGGGACAGGGGGCGAATGGCTACACCTTC
CDR3 protein: CASSLSPGQGANGYTF

D gene: -
V gene: TRBV21-1
clone size: once
J gene: TRBJ1-2
CDR3 DNA: TGTGCCAGCAGCCTCTTCCACAGGAACTATGGCTACACCTTC
CDR3 protein: CASSLFHRNYGYTF

D gene: -
V gene: TRBV29-1
clone size: few
J gene: TRBJ2-5
CDR3 DNA: TGCAGCGTTGGAGGGGAGACCCAGTACTTC
CDR3 protein: CSVGGETQYF

D gene: TRBD1
V gene: TRBV6-5
clone size: -
J gene: TRBJ1-1
CDR3 DNA: TGTGCCAGCAGAATGACAGGGGGGTCTGAAGCTTTCTTT
CDR3 protein: CASRMTGGSEAFF

D gene: -
V gene: TRBV11-3
clone size: -
J gene: TRBJ2-1
CDR3 DNA: TGTGCCAGCAGCCCCCAATCCATCAATGAGCAGTTCTTC
CDR3 protein: CASSPQSINEQFF

D gene: -
V gene: TRBV19
clone size: -
J gene: TRBJ2-2
CDR3 DNA: TGTGCCAGTAGTATCCGGGGCACCGGGGAGCTGTTTTTT
CDR3 protein: CASSIRGTGELFF

D gene: -
V gene: TRBV7-9
clone size: -
J gene: TRBJ1-1
CDR3 DNA: TGTGCCAGCAGCTTAGTTACATTTGAAGCTTTCTTT
CDR3 protein: CASSLVTFEAFF

D gene: -
V gene: TRBV3-1/TRBV3-2
clone size: -
J gene: TRBJ2-6
CDR3 DNA: TGTGCCAGCAGCCCCCCCAGGGGAGGCGGGGGTACACGGGCCAACGTCCTGACTTTC
CDR3 protein: CASSPPRGGGGTRANVLTF

D gene: -
V gene: TRBV11-3
clone size: few
J gene: TRBJ2-6
CDR3 DNA: TGTGCCAGCAGCTCCCAGGGTTCTGGGGCCAACGTCCTGACTTTC
CDR3 protein: CASSSQGSGANVLTF

D gene: -
V gene: TRBV15
clone size: -
J gene: TRBJ1-4
CDR3 DNA: TGTGCCACCAGCGAGACCCGGACAGCCCTCGGCGAAAAACTGTTTTTT
CDR3 protein: CATSETRTALGEKLFF

D gene: -
V gene: TRBV3-1/TRBV3-2
clone size: -
J gene: TRBJ2-5
CDR3 DNA: TGTGCCAGCAGCCAAGTGAGGGGAGGAGAGACCCAGTACTTC
CDR3 protein: CASSQVRGGETQYF

D gene: -
V gene: TRBV3-1/TRBV3-2
clone size: -
J gene: TRBJ1-3
CDR3 DNA: TGTGCCAGCAGTCCCGCGGCCTCTGGAAACACCATATATTTT
CDR3 protein: CASSPAASGNTIYF

D gene: -
V gene: TRBV27
clone size: -
J gene: TRBJ1-1
CDR3 DNA: TGTGCCAGCAGTTCCCAGGGCATTCCGAACACTGAAGCTTTCTTT
CDR3 protein: CASSSQGIPNTEAFF

D gene: TRBD1
V gene: TRBV7-8
clone size: -
J gene: TRBJ1-2
CDR3 DNA: TGTGCCAGCAGCTTAGGGACAGGGGCCTCTGGCTACACCTTC
CDR3 protein: CASSLGTGASGYTF